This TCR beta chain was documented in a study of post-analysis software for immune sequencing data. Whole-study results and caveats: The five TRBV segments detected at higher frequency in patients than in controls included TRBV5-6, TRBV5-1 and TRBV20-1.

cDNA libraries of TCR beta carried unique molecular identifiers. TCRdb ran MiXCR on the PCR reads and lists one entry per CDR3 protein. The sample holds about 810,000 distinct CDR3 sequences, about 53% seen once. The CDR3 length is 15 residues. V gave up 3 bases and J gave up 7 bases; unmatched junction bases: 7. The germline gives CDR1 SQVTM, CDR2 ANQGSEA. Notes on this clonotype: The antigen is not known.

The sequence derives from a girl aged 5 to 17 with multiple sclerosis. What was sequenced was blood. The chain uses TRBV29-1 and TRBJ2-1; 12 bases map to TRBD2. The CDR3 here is CSVETSGSPGNEQFF. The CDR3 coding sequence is TGCAGCGTTGAGACTAGCGGGAGCCCCGGTAATGAGCAGTTCTTC.